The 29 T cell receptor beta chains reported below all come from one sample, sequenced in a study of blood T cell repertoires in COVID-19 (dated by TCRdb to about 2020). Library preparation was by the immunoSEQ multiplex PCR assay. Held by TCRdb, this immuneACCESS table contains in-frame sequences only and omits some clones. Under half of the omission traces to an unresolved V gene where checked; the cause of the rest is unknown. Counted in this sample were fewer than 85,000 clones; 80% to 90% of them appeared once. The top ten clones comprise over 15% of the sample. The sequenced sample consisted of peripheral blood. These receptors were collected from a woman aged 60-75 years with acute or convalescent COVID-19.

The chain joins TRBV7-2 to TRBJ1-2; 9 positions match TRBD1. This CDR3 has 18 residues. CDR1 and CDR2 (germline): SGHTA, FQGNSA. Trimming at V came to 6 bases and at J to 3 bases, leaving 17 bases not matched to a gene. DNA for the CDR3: TGTGCCAGCAGTCGTCCGACAGGGGGGAAGGGGACGCACTATGGCTACACCTTC. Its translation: CASSRPTGGKGTHYGYTF.

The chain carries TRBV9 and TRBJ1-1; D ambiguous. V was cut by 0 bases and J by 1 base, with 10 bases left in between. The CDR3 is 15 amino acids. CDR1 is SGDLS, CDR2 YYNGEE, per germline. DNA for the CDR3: TGTGCCAGCAGCGTAGGGTTAACAGAGAACACTGAAGCTTTCTTT. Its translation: CASSVGLTENTEAFF.

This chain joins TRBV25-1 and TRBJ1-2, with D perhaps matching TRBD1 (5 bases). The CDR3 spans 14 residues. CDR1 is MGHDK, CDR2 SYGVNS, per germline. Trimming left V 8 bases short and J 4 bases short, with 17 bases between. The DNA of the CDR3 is TGTGCCAGCCACGACGAGAACAGGTCCTATGGCTACACCTTC. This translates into CASHDENRSYGYTF.

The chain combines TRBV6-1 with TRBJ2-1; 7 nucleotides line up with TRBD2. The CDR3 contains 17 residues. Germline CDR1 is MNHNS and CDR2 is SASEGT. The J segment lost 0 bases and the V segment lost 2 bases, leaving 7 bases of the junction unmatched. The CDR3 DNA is TGTGCCAGCAGTGAATACAGCGGGGCTAGCTCCTACAATGAGCAGTTCTTC. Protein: CASSEYSGASSYNEQFF.

The DNA of the CDR3 is TGTGCCAGTAGTAGGGGGGTTAACAATCAGCCCCAGCATTTT. Its translation is CASSRGVNNQPQHF. The chain employs TRBV19 and TRBJ1-5, with D perhaps matching TRBD1 (5 bases). Trimming cost V 4 bases and J 3 bases, with 10 bases left between them. From germline, CDR1 is LNHDA and CDR2 SQIVND (reference sequence). The CDR3 sequence is 14 residues long.

CDR3 protein: CASSIPTGGSQETQYF. In nucleotides, the CDR3 is TGTGCCAGTAGTATTCCGACGGGGGGGTCCCAAGAGACCCAGTACTTC. V is TRBV19 and J is TRBJ2-5; TRBD2 matches 8 bases. J was trimmed by 1 base and V by 3 bases; bases with no gene match: 7. Germline V gene lookup returns CDR1 LNHDA and CDR2 SQIVND (reference sequence). The CDR3 runs 16 residues. The complete variable domain, with remaining parts taken from reference TRBV19 and TRBJ2-5, reads DGGITQSPKYLFRKEGQNVTLSCEQNLNHDAMYWYRQDPGQGLRLIYYSQIVNDFQKGDIAEGYSVSREKKESFPLTVTSAQKNPTAFYLCASSIPTGGSQETQYFGPGTRLLVL.

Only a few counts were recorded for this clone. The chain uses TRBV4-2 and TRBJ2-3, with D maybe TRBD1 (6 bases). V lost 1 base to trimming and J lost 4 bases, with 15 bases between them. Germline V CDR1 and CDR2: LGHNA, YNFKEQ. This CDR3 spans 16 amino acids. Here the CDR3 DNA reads TGTGCCAGCAGCCAAGCCCCCAGGGGCGAATCAGATACGCAGTATTTT. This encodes CASSQAPRGESDTQYF.

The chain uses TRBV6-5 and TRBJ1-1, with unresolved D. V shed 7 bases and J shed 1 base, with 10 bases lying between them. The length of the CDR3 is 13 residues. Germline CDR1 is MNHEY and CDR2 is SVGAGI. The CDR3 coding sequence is TGTGCCAGCATCTTACACCAGAACACTGAAGCTTTCTTT. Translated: CASILHQNTEAFF.

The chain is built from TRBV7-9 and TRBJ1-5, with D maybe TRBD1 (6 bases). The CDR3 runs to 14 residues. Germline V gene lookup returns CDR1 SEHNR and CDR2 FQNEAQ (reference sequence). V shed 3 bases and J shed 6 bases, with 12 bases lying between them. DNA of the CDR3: TGTGCCAGCAGCTTTAAGGGGGAAGCTCAGCCCCAGCATTTT. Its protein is CASSFKGEAQPQHF.

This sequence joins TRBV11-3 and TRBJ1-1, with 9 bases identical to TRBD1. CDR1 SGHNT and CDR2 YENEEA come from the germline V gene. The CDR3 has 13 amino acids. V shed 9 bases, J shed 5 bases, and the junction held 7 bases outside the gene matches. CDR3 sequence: CASWDREKTEAFF. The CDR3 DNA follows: TGTGCCAGTTGGGACAGGGAGAAAACTGAAGCTTTCTTT.

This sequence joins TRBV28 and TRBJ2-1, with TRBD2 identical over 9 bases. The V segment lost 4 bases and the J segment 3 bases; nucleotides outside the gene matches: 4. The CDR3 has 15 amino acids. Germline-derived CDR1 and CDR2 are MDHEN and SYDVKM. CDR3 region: CASSWSSGVYNEQFF. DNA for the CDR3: TGTGCCAGCAGTTGGTCTAGCGGGGTCTACAATGAGCAGTTCTTC.

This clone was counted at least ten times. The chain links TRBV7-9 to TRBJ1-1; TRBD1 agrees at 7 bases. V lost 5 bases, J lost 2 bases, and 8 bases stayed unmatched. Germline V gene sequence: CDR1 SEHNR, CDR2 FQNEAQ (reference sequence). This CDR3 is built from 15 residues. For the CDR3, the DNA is TGTGCCAGCAGCCCCCTAGGGACAGCAAACACTGAAGCTTTCTTT. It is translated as CASSPLGTANTEAFF.

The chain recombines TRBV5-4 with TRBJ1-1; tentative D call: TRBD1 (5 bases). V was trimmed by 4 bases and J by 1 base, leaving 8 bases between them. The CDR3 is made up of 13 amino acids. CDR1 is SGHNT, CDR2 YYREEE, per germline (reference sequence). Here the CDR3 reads CASSHGGNTEAFF. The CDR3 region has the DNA TGTGCCAGCAGCCACGGGGGGAACACTGAAGCTTTCTTT.

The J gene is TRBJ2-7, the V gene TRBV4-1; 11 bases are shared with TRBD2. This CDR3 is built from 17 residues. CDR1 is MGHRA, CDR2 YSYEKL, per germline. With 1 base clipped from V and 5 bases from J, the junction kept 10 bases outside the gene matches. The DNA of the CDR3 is TGCGCCAGCAGCCAAGCGCGACTAGCGGGGAGGCCCGACGAGCAGTACTTC. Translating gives CASSQARLAGRPDEQYF.

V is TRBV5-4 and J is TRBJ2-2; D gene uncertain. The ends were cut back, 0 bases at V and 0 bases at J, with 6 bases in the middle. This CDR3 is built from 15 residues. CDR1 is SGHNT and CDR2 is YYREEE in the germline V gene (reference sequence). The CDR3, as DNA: TGTGCCAGCAGCTTGGTCGGAGCGAACACCGGGGAGCTGTTTTTT. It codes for CASSLVGANTGELFF.

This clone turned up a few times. This chain's CDR3 is CASSLSAGNEAFF. The CDR3 DNA reads as TGTGCCAGCAGCTTATCTGCAGGGAATGAAGCTTTCTTT. The chain uses TRBV7-3 and TRBJ1-1; the D gene is possibly TRBD1 (5 bases). Deletions cut 2 bases from V and 7 bases from J, with 11 bases between. CDR1 and CDR2 (germline): SGHTA, FQGTGA. This CDR3 comprises 13 residues.

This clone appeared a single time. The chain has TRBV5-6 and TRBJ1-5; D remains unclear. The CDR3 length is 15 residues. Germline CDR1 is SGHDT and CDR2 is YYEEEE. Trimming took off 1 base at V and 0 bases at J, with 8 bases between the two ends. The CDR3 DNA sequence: TGTGCCAGCAGCTTGACACAGCATAGCAATCAGCCCCAGCATTTT. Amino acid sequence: CASSLTQHSNQPQHF.

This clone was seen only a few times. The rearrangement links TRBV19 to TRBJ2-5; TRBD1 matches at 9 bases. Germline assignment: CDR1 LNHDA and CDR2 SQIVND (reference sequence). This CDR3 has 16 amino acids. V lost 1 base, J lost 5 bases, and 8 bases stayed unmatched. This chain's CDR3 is CASSIGVQGAVETQYF. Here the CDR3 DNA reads TGTGCCAGTAGTATAGGAGTACAGGGGGCGGTCGAGACCCAGTACTTC.

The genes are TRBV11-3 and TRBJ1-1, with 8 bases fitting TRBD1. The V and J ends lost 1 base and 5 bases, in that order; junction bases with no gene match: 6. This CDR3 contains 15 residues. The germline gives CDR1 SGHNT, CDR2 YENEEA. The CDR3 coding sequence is TGTGCCAGCAGCTTAGGGACAGGGAGGGAGACTGAAGCTTTCTTT. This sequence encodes CASSLGTGRETEAFF.

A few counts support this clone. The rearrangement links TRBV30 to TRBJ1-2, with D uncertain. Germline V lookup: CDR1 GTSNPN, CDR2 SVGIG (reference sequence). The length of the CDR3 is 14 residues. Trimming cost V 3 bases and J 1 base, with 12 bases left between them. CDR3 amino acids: CAWRPPGSNYGYTF. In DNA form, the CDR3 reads TGTGCCTGGAGGCCCCCGGGGAGTAACTATGGCTACACCTTC.

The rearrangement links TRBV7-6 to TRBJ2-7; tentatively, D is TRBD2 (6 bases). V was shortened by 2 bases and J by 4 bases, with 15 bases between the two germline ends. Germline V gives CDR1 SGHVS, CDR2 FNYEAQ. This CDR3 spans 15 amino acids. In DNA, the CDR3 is TGTGCCAGCAGCTTATCGTCTGCTGGGGGGTACGAGCAGTACTTC. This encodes CASSLSSAGGYEQYF.

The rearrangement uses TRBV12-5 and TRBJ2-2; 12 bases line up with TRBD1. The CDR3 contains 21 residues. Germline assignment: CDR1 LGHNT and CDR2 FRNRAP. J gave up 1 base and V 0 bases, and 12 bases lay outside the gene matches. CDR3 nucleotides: TGTGCTAGTGGTTTGGTAGTCGGGACAGGGGGCCTTAACCGGAACACCGGGGAGCTGTTTTTT. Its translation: CASGLVVGTGGLNRNTGELFF.

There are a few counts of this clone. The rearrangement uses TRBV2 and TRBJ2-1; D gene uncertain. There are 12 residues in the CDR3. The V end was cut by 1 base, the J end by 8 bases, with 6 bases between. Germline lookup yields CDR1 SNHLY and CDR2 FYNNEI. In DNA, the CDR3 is TGTGCCAGCAGTGAAGGGAGAGATGAGCAGTTCTTC. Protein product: CASSEGRDEQFF.

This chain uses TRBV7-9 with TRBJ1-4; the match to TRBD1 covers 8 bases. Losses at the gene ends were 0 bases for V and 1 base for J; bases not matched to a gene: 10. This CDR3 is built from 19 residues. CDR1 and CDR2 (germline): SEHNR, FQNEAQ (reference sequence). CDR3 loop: CASSLAPGGASGTNEKLFF. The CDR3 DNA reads TGTGCCAGCAGCTTAGCGCCAGGGGGCGCATCAGGAACTAATGAAAAACTGTTTTTT.

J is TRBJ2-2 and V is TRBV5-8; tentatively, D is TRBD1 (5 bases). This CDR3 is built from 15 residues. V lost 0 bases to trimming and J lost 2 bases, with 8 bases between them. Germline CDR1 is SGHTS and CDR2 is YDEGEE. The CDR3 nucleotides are TGTGCCAGCAGCTTGGGACAGAGAAACACCGGGGAGCTGTTTTTT. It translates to CASSLGQRNTGELFF.

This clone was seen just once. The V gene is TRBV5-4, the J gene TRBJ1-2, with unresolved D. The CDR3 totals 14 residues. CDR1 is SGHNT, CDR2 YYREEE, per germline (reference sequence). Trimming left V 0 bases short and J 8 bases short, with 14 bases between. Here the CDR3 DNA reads TGTGCCAGCAGCTTGGACAGAGTTTCGGGGGGCTACACCTTC. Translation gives CASSLDRVSGGYTF.

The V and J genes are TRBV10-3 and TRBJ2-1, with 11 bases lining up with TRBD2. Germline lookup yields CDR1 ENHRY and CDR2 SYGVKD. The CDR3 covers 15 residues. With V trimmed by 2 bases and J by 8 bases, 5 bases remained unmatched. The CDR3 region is CAISENLAGGDEQFF. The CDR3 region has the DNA TGTGCCATCAGTGAGAACCTAGCGGGAGGCGATGAGCAGTTCTTC.

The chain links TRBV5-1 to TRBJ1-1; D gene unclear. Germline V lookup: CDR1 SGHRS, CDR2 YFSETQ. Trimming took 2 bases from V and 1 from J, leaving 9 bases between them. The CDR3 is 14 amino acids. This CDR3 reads CASSLLSQNTEAFF. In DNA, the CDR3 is TGCGCCAGCAGCTTATTGTCCCAGAACACTGAAGCTTTCTTT.

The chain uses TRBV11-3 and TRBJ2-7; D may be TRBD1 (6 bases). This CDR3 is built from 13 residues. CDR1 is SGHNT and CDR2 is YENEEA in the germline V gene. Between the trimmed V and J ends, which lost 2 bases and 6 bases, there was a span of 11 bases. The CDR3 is CASSLKGRGEQYF. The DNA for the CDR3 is TGTGCCAGCAGCTTAAAGGGCAGGGGCGAGCAGTACTTC.